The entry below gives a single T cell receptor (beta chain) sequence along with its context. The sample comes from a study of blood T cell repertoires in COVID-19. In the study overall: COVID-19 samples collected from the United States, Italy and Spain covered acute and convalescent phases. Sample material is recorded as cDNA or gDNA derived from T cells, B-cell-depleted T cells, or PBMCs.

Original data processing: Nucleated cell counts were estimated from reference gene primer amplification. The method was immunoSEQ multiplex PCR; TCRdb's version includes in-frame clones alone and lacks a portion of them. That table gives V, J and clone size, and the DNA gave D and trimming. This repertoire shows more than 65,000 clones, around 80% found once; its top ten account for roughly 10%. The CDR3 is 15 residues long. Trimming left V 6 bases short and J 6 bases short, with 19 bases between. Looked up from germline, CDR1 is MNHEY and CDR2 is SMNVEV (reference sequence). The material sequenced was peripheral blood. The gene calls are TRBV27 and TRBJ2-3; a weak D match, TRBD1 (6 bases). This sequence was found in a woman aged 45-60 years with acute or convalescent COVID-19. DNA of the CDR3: TGTGCCAGCAGGTCAAATGAATACAGGGTGGATACGCAGTATTTT. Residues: CASRSNEYRVDTQYF.